Listed below are T cell receptor beta chains from one sample, sequenced in a study of Ad26.COV2.S vaccination and SARS-CoV-2 variants. Sequenced by immunoSEQ multiplex PCR; TCRdb stores in-frame clones only, minus some. Here the sample spans roughly 400,000 clones, roughly 91% being singletons. The specimen comprised peripheral blood, sampled in a trial of Ad26.COV2.S vaccine versus placebo. Every receptor here comes from a person between 18 and 65 years old who received the Ad26.COV2.S COVID-19 vaccine or a placebo. CDR3s include the opening cysteine and the closing phenylalanine or tryptophan. A D gene is named only where the DNA matches it firmly. Some rows have no size entry. The others give once, few or many, or a class for an expanded clone.

>TRBV28|-|TRBJ2-5|-
CASRRTGPTYQETQYF
TGTGCCAGCAGACGAACAGGGCCCACGTACCAAGAGACCCAGTACTTC
>TRBV7-9|-|TRBJ1-6|-
CASSLEQYNSPLHF
TGTGCCAGCAGCTTGGAACAGTATAATTCACCCCTCCACTTT
>TRBV6-6|-|TRBJ2-2|TRBD2
CASTGLAGGTGELFF
TGTGCCAGCACCGGACTAGCGGGAGGGACCGGGGAGCTGTTTTTT
>TRBV30|once|TRBJ1-5|-
CAWSGSNQPQHF
TGTGCCTGGAGTGGTAGCAATCAGCCCCAGCATTTT
>TRBV9|-|TRBJ2-1|-
CASSVVFGDEQFF
TGTGCCAGCAGCGTAGTCTTCGGGGACGAGCAGTTCTTC
>TRBV10-3|few|TRBJ2-5|-
CAISESREETQYF
TGTGCCATCAGTGAGTCGAGAGAAGAGACCCAGTACTTC
>TRBV25-1|-|TRBJ2-1|TRBD2
CASSDPGTTGEQFF
TGTGCCAGCAGTGATCCCGGGACTACCGGTGAGCAGTTCTTC
>TRBV5-6|-|TRBJ2-3|-
CASSTRQMSDTQYF
TGTGCCAGCAGCACCCGACAGATGTCAGATACGCAGTATTTT
>TRBV27|-|TRBJ2-7|-
CASSSGGDEQYF
TGTGCCAGCAGTTCGGGGGGCGACGAGCAGTACTTC
>TRBV9|-|TRBJ2-2|-
CASTGKPSGNTGELFF
TGTGCCAGCACCGGTAAGCCCAGTGGGAACACCGGGGAGCTGTTTTTT
>TRBV10-1|-|TRBJ2-7|TRBD1
CASSEGDVGGAGRRSEQYF
TGCGCCAGCAGTGAAGGGGACGTAGGGGGCGCAGGGAGAAGGTCCGAGCAGTACTTC
>TRBV11-2|-|TRBJ2-7|TRBD1
CASSTGQGLEQYF
TGTGCCAGCAGCACCGGACAGGGACTGGAGCAGTACTTC
>TRBV6-2/TRBV6-3|-|TRBJ1-4|-
CASSYGGEKLFF
TGTGCCAGCAGTTACGGCGGAGAAAAACTGTTTTTT
>TRBV21-1|-|TRBJ2-3|-
CASSGKAADRITDTQYF
TGTGCCAGCAGTGGTAAAGCTGCGGACAGGATCACAGATACGCAGTATTTT
>TRBV19|-|TRBJ2-1|-
CASSISFVGNEQFF
TGTGCCAGTAGTATTAGTTTTGTGGGTAATGAGCAGTTCTTC
>TRBV25-1|-|TRBJ1-1|-
CASSWGTRNTEAFF
TGTGCCAGCAGTTGGGGAACACGAAACACTGAAGCTTTCTTT
>TRBV28|-|TRBJ1-5|-
CASSLINQPQHF
TGTGCCAGCAGTTTAATAAATCAGCCCCAGCATTTT
>TRBV3-1/TRBV3-2|-|TRBJ1-1|-
CASSHTGMGTEAFF
TGTGCCAGCAGCCACACAGGGATGGGGACTGAAGCTTTCTTT
>TRBV5-6|-|TRBJ2-1|TRBD2
CASRGFSSGRAGNEQFF
TGTGCCAGCCGTGGTTTCTCTAGCGGGAGGGCCGGAAATGAGCAGTTCTTC
>TRBV9|-|TRBJ2-7|-
CASSPQGRVSEQYF
TGTGCCAGCAGCCCTCAGGGTCGAGTATCCGAGCAGTACTTC
>TRBV5-7|-|TRBJ2-7|TRBD1
CASSSGDRENEQYF
TGTGCCAGCAGCTCCGGGGACAGGGAGAACGAGCAGTACTTC
>TRBV11-2|-|TRBJ1-2|-
CASSLDTGNGYTF
TGTGCCAGCAGCTTAGATACAGGGAACGGCTACACCTTC
>TRBV27|-|TRBJ2-2|TRBD1
CASSVRLGQGAVGELFF
TGTGCCAGCAGTGTACGTCTGGGACAGGGGGCTGTCGGGGAGCTGTTTTTT
>TRBV11-2|-|TRBJ2-3|TRBD2
CASSLDLFSGVTDTQYF
TGTGCCAGCAGCTTAGATTTGTTTAGCGGGGTCACAGATACGCAGTATTTT
>TRBV5-1|-|TRBJ2-1|-
CASSLVSGRSYNEQFF
TGCGCCAGCAGCTTGGTAAGCGGCCGATCCTACAATGAGCAGTTCTTC
>TRBV7-6|once|TRBJ2-1|TRBD1
CASSPRGDRVDEQFF
TGTGCCAGCAGCCCTAGAGGGGACAGGGTCGATGAGCAGTTCTTC
>TRBV28|-|TRBJ2-1|-
CASSSPGTTSREQFF
TGTGCCAGCAGTTCTCCCGGGACAACCTCTAGGGAGCAGTTCTTC
>TRBV10-3|few|TRBJ1-1|-
CAISDASDGSRGAFF
TGTGCCATCAGTGACGCCTCGGACGGAAGTCGAGGAGCTTTCTTT
>TRBV27|-|TRBJ2-7|TRBD2
CASTGRGEVGEQYF
TGTGCCAGCACAGGGCGGGGGGAAGTCGGCGAGCAGTACTTC
>TRBV30|-|TRBJ1-2|-
CAWSVLQGGSGYTF
TGTGCCTGGAGTGTCCTACAGGGAGGGTCTGGCTACACCTTC
>TRBV5-8|-|TRBJ2-5|-
CASSFIRKETQYF
TGTGCCAGCAGCTTTATACGGAAAGAGACCCAGTACTTC
>TRBV28|-|TRBJ2-7|TRBD2
CASSLKAGGYEQYF
TGTGCCAGCAGTTTAAAGGCGGGAGGCTACGAGCAGTACTTC
>TRBV28|-|TRBJ1-2|-
CASSPPGRINYGYTF
TGTGCCAGCAGTCCACCGGGACGGATTAACTATGGCTACACCTTC
>TRBV5-6|-|TRBJ2-2|-
CASRPGHLNTGELFF
TGTGCCAGCAGGCCAGGACACTTGAACACCGGGGAGCTGTTTTTT
>TRBV7-3|-|TRBJ2-1|TRBD1
CASSVTGGVDNEQFF
TGTGCCAGCAGCGTTACAGGGGGCGTCGATAATGAGCAGTTCTTC
>TRBV4-1|-|TRBJ2-5|-
CASSQVGLRRDIGSSQETQYF
TGCGCCAGCAGCCAAGTGGGGTTACGGCGGGATATCGGGAGTAGTCAAGAGACCCAGTACTTC
>TRBV7-9|-|TRBJ2-3|TRBD2
CASSKSGLVFDTQYF
TGTGCCAGCAGCAAGTCCGGACTAGTTTTTGATACGCAGTATTTT
>TRBV15|-|TRBJ2-1|-
CATRRGEPLKGEQFF
TGTGCCACCAGGAGGGGGGAGCCGTTAAAGGGTGAGCAGTTCTTC
>TRBV7-3|-|TRBJ2-3|-
CASSYGPPATDTQYF
TGTGCCAGCAGCTATGGACCCCCCGCCACAGATACGCAGTATTTT
>TRBV12-3/TRBV12-4|-|TRBJ1-2|TRBD1
CASSPRQGHGYTF
TGTGCCAGCAGCCCGAGACAGGGCCATGGCTACACCTTC
>TRBV7-8|-|TRBJ2-7|TRBD1
CASTGGQTYEQYF
TGTGCCAGTACTGGGGGACAGACCTACGAGCAGTACTTC
>TRBV5-5|-|TRBJ1-1|-
CASSLATQNTEAFF
TGTGCCAGCAGCTTGGCTACCCAGAACACTGAAGCTTTCTTT
>TRBV3-1/TRBV3-2|-|TRBJ2-1|TRBD2
CASSPYGLAGGNEQFF
TGTGCCAGCAGCCCCTACGGACTAGCGGGAGGCAATGAGCAGTTCTTC
>TRBV6-2/TRBV6-3|few|TRBJ2-7|TRBD2
CASSPEAGPRYEQYF
TGTGCCAGCAGTCCCGAAGCGGGGCCCCGTTACGAGCAGTACTTC
>TRBV7-9|-|TRBJ2-1|-
CASSLAGTYNEQFF
TGTGCCAGCAGCTTAGCCGGGACTTATAATGAGCAGTTCTTC
>TRBV10-3|-|TRBJ2-7|TRBD2
CAIGGLAGGLYEQYF
TGTGCCATCGGGGGACTAGCGGGAGGATTGTACGAGCAGTACTTC
>TRBV24-1|-|TRBJ2-2|TRBD1
CATSERTGAGTGELFF
TGTGCCACCAGTGAGAGAACAGGGGCGGGCACCGGGGAGCTGTTTTTT
>TRBV9|-|TRBJ1-6|TRBD1
CASTPGQGISPLHF
TGTGCCAGCACCCCGGGACAGGGGATTTCACCCCTCCACTTT
>TRBV11-2|-|TRBJ2-5|-
CASSPRVEETQYF
TGTGCCAGCAGCCCTAGAGTGGAAGAGACCCAGTACTTC